A single sample gave rise to the 26 T cell receptor beta chains below, sequenced in a study of cytomegalovirus exposure and HLA in healthy donors (dated by TCRdb to 2016 to 2017). Libraries came from the immunoSEQ multiplex PCR assay. For the multiplex PCR, a mixture combining 60 forward primers for TCR Vbeta segments and 13 reverse primers for TCR Jbeta segments was used. TCRdb limited this immuneACCESS table to in-frame rearrangements with V and J called. A share of clones is missing; checked studies link under half to unresolved V genes, and the rest is unexplained. For this sample there are roughly 200,000 clones; around 75% appear just once. The biggest ten clones account for 1.8% of the sample. The specimen sequenced was PBMCs. The receptors were sampled from a woman under 40 in good health and CMV-seronegative.

In DNA, the CDR3 is TGTGCCAGCAGTTTCTTCACAGGGGGTCGTAGGAACACTGAAGCTTTCTTT. It codes for CASSFFTGGRRNTEAFF. The chain links TRBV28 to TRBJ1-1, with 8 bases fitting TRBD1. V lost 3 bases, J lost 1 base, and 10 bases stayed unmatched. There are 17 residues in the CDR3. Per germline, CDR1 MDHEN and CDR2 SYDVKM.

The J gene is TRBJ2-2, the V gene TRBV19; 11 bases agree with TRBD2. Losses at the gene ends were 5 bases for V and 5 bases for J; bases not matched to a gene: 10. This CDR3 comprises 17 residues. CDR1 and CDR2 (germline): LNHDA, SQIVND (reference sequence). CDR3 DNA sequence: TGTGCCAGTAGTGTCCCCAGACTAGCGGGGCTAACCGGGGAGCTGTTTTTT. It is translated as CASSVPRLAGLTGELFF.

The chain uses TRBV5-1 and TRBJ2-3; TRBD1 matches 8 bases. Germline loops: CDR1 SGHRS, CDR2 YFSETQ. J was trimmed by 3 bases and V by 3 bases; bases with no gene match: 6. The CDR3 sequence is 15 residues long. In DNA form, the CDR3 reads TGCGCCAGCAGCTGGGGGGACAGGCAGACAGATACGCAGTATTTT. Its translation is CASSWGDRQTDTQYF.

This chain links TRBV9 with TRBJ2-5; 9 nucleotides align to TRBD1. The CDR3 length is 16 residues. The trim removed 0 bases at V and 2 bases at J, leaving 5 bases unmatched. The germline V gene has CDR1 SGDLS and CDR2 YYNGEE. The CDR3 DNA sequence: TGTGCCAGCAGCGTAGCTACAGGGGGCATGCAAGAGACCCAGTACTTC. Translation gives CASSVATGGMQETQYF.

The count of this clone is one. This chain links TRBV2 with TRBJ1-5; 7 bases agree with TRBD1. Germline CDR1 is SNHLY and CDR2 is FYNNEI. There are 16 residues in the CDR3. With 1 base clipped from V and 6 bases from J, the junction kept 9 bases outside the gene matches. The CDR3 region is CASSEGETGSVQPQHF. Written as DNA, the CDR3 is TGTGCCAGCAGTGAAGGGGAGACAGGGTCCGTTCAGCCCCAGCATTTT.

A few counts support this clone. The genes are TRBV9 and TRBJ1-5, with 7 bases fitting TRBD1. Germline V gene lookup returns CDR1 SGDLS and CDR2 YYNGEE. This CDR3 comprises 14 residues. The V gene end was trimmed by 3 bases and the J gene end by 3 bases; junction bases not matched to a gene: 3. The CDR3 spells CASSAGQPNQPQHF. The CDR3, as DNA: TGTGCCAGCAGCGCGGGACAGCCCAATCAGCCCCAGCATTTT.

The chain carries TRBV6-5 and TRBJ2-7, with 9 positions matching TRBD1. V shed 8 bases, J shed 1 base, and the junction held 9 bases outside the gene matches. Germline CDR1 is MNHEY and CDR2 is SVGAGI. The CDR3 spans 15 residues. In nucleotides, the CDR3 is TGTGCCAGCGAGCCCGGGACAGGGTTATCCTACGAGCAGTACTTC. Amino acid sequence: CASEPGTGLSYEQYF.

The chain employs TRBV11-2 and TRBJ1-1; 7 bases are shared with TRBD1. The CDR3 totals 14 residues. The germline V gene has CDR1 SGHAT and CDR2 FQNNGV. V shed 3 bases and J 1 base; nucleotides not matched to a gene: 2. CDR3: CASSFRQGNTEAFF. The DNA for the CDR3 is TGTGCCAGCAGCTTTCGACAGGGGAACACTGAAGCTTTCTTT. Combining the CDR3 with reference TRBV11-2 and TRBJ1-1 gives the whole variable domain EAGVAQSPRYKIIEKRQSVAFWCNPISGHATLYWYQQILGQGPKLLIQFQNNGVVDDSQLPKDRFSAERLKGVDSTLKIQPAKLEDSAVYLCASSFRQGNTEAFFGQGTRLTVV.

The count of this clone is one. This chain uses TRBV11-2 with TRBJ1-1; weak D call: TRBD1 (5 bases). The CDR3 is 13 amino acids. Between the trimmed V and J ends, which lost 5 bases and 2 bases, there was a span of 9 bases. Germline V CDR1 and CDR2: SGHAT, FQNNGV. The CDR3 loop is CASSVTDNTEAFF. The CDR3 DNA follows: TGTGCCAGCAGCGTGACAGATAACACTGAAGCTTTCTTT.

The V call is TRBV7-9, the J call TRBJ1-4, with D possibly being TRBD1 (5 bases). The CDR3 is 15 amino acids. Looked up from germline, CDR1 is SEHNR and CDR2 is FQNEAQ (reference sequence). Trimming cost V 2 bases and J 5 bases, with 12 bases left between them. The CDR3 sequence is CASSLSYRLNEKLFF. CDR3 nucleotide sequence: TGTGCCAGCAGCTTAAGCTACAGGTTGAATGAAAAACTGTTTTTT.

The J gene is TRBJ2-7, the V gene TRBV5-1, with a tentative D call TRBD1 (6 bases). Trimming pared 2 bases from V and 5 bases from J, leaving 14 bases between. The CDR3 is 14 amino acids. Germline-derived CDR1 and CDR2 are SGHRS and YFSETQ. DNA for the CDR3: TGCGCCAGCAGCTTTTACAGGGCTAAAAACGAGCAGTACTTC. Protein: CASSFYRAKNEQYF.

This clone came up once. The rearrangement uses TRBV2 and TRBJ2-7, with 8 bases fitting TRBD2. Trimming cost V 7 bases and J 4 bases; bases outside gene matches: 21. The CDR3 runs 18 residues. Germline CDR1 reads SNHLY; CDR2 reads FYNNEI. CDR3 bases: TGTGCCAGCAATGTAGCCCGCGAAACTAGCGGAAATCTATACGAGCAGTACTTC. Protein: CASNVARETSGNLYEQYF.

The chain uses TRBV4-3 and TRBJ2-1; 7 bases match TRBD2. CDR3 length: 17 residues. With V trimmed by 1 base and J by 8 bases, 14 bases remained unmatched. Germline values: CDR1 LGHNA, CDR2 YSLEER. In DNA, the CDR3 is TGCGCCAGCAGCCAAGTTTCAGGCGGGAGTGTGTTCCATGAGCAGTTCTTC. This codes for CASSQVSGGSVFHEQFF.

This clone was seen more than once but under ten times. The chain joins TRBV4-1 to TRBJ2-5; 11 bases match TRBD2. This CDR3 has 19 residues. After removal of 4 bases from V and 2 bases from J, the junction contained 15 bases not matched to a gene. Germline V gene data show CDR1 as MGHRA and CDR2 as YSYEKL. The CDR3: CASSPARLAGGRGQETQYF. As DNA, the CDR3 is TGCGCCAGCAGCCCGGCACGGCTAGCGGGGGGTCGAGGTCAAGAGACCCAGTACTTC.

The J gene is TRBJ1-5, the V gene TRBV5-3; the D gene is possibly TRBD1 (5 bases). TRBV5-3 is labeled an ORF, and its function is uncertain. This CDR3 spans 14 amino acids. The V end lost 8 bases, the J end lost 6 bases, and 18 bases lay between the germline ends. Written as DNA, the CDR3 is TGTGCCAGGACGGGTGTCGGGGGAGGTCAGCCCCAGCATTTT. Encoded protein: CARTGVGGGQPQHF.

This chain's CDR3 is CASSLSVGGLQETQYF. The CDR3 DNA follows: TGTGCCAGCAGCCTCTCTGTAGGCGGACTACAAGAGACCCAGTACTTC. The J gene is TRBJ2-5, the V gene TRBV4-2, with a possible D match to TRBD2 (6 bases). Germline loops: CDR1 LGHNA, CDR2 YNFKEQ. Trimming removed 4 bases at V and 2 bases at J, with 17 bases between. CDR3 size: 16 residues.

Concerning this clone itself: One end of the junction does not line up with germline, which may come from a read error. This chain links TRBV2 with TRBJ1-2, with D perhaps TRBD1 (5 bases). The CDR3 is 13 amino acids. Per the germline V gene, CDR1 is SNHLY and CDR2 is FYNNEI. As DNA, the CDR3 is TGTGCCAGCAGTGAGGAAGGGGACTATAGCTACACCTTC. Translation gives CASSEEGDYSYTF.

The chain carries TRBV5-1 and TRBJ1-5; D unresolved. The germline V gene encodes CDR1 SGHRS and CDR2 YFSETQ. The V end was cut by 4 bases, the J end by 4 bases, with 15 bases between. This CDR3 is built from 15 residues. The CDR3 DNA sequence: TGCGCCAGCAGCCCGAGAGGAGGGAATAATCAGCCCCAGCATTTT. It specifies CASSPRGGNNQPQHF.

The chain couples TRBV21-1 to TRBJ2-5; the listed D gene, TRBD1, was not tested against the DNA. TRBV21-1 is a pseudogene locus. CDR3 length equals 14 residues. The CDR3 reads CASSQGDRGETQYF. DNA of the CDR3: TGTGCCAGCAGCCAGGGGGACAGAGGAGAGACCCAGTACTTC.

This clone was observed a handful of times. The chain employs TRBV15 and TRBJ1-5, with TRBD1 as a possible D gene (5 bases). The CDR3 runs to 15 residues. Germline V gene data show CDR1 as LNHNV and CDR2 as YYDKDF (reference sequence). V dropped 1 base and J dropped 6 bases, with 13 bases sitting between them. CDR3 loop: CATSRVGREGQPQHF. The DNA for the CDR3 is TGTGCCACCAGCAGAGTAGGCAGGGAAGGTCAGCCCCAGCATTTT. Looking up the rest from reference TRBV15 and TRBJ1-5 gives the full variable domain: DAMVIQNPRYQVTQFGKPVTLSCSQTLNHNVMYWYQQKSSQAPKLLFHYYDKDFNNEADTPDNFQSRRPNTSFCFLDIRSPGLGDTAMYLCATSRVGREGQPQHFGDGTRLSIL.

The chain employs TRBV5-4 and TRBJ2-7; 7 nucleotides agree with TRBD1. V was pared by 6 bases and J by 5 bases, with 8 bases of the junction left unmatched. Germline V CDR1 and CDR2: SGHNT, YYREEE (reference sequence). This CDR3 comprises 13 residues. Written as DNA, the CDR3 is TGTGCCAGCACCAACAGGGGAACAGACGAGCAGTACTTC. Amino acid sequence: CASTNRGTDEQYF.

The V and J genes are TRBV12-1 and TRBJ1-5. TRBV12-1 is assigned pseudogene status. This CDR3 comprises 17 residues. In nucleotides, the CDR3 is TGTGCCAGCAGCTTTAGGGGGGGGCCGTATAGCAATCAGCCCCAGCATTTT. This translates into CASSFRGGPYSNQPQHF.

J is TRBJ1-4 and V is TRBV6-1; possibly TRBD1 for D (5 bases). CDR3 length: 17 amino acids. V lost 2 bases to trimming and J lost 4 bases, with 17 bases between them. Germline CDR1 and CDR2: MNHNS and SASEGT. DNA for the CDR3: TGTGCCAGCAGTGAAAACTTATATCAGGGTCGTAATGAAAAACTGTTTTTT. It codes for CASSENLYQGRNEKLFF.

The chain joins TRBV5-1 to TRBJ2-1; TRBD2 aligns across 7 bases. The ends lost 4 bases at V and 10 bases at J; junction bases unmatched: 17. In germline, CDR1 is SGHRS, CDR2 YFSETQ. The CDR3 consists of 16 residues. The CDR3 coding sequence is TGCGCCAGCAGCCCCGAGAACGGCGGGAGTCTCAACGAGCAGTTCTTC. It specifies CASSPENGGSLNEQFF.

The V call is TRBV13, the J call TRBJ1-6; a possible D gene is TRBD1 (5 bases). The length of the CDR3 is 17 residues. Germline CDR1 PRHDT, CDR2 FYEKMQ (reference sequence). V dropped 4 bases and J dropped 1 base, with 14 bases sitting between them. This CDR3 reads CASSSSGFGSYNSPLHF. In nucleotides, the CDR3 is TGTGCCAGCAGCTCTTCAGGGTTCGGGTCCTATAATTCACCCCTCCACTTT.

This clone was recorded once. The chain joins TRBV2 to TRBJ1-1; TRBD1 matches at 12 bases. Germline loops: CDR1 SNHLY, CDR2 FYNNEI. This CDR3 contains 16 residues. V lost 8 bases and J lost 3; bases outside the gene matches: 10. In DNA, the CDR3 is TGTGCCAGCCCCGGGGGGACAGGGGGCGCAGACACTGAAGCTTTCTTT. This translates into CASPGGTGGADTEAFF.